Shown below are 27 T cell receptor beta chains from a single sample sequenced in a study of spatial heterogeneity in lung cancer. The sample's time point: blood at routine non-recurrence follow-up after resection. TCRdb passed the 5' RACE reads through MiXCR, listing each CDR3 protein once. Counted here are tens of thousands of distinct CDR3 sequences, over 9.5% occurring once; the ten biggest clones make up over 30%. Sequenced here: PBMCs, sampled at follow-up. These TCRs come from a male donor with early-stage non-small cell lung cancer.

The J gene is TRBJ1-5, the V gene TRBV7-8, with unresolved D. This CDR3 has 15 amino acids. CDR1 is SGHVS and CDR2 is FQNEAQ in the germline V gene. Trimming removed 0 bases from V and 0 bases from J, with 6 bases in between. The CDR3 here is CASSLADYSNQPQHF. The CDR3 DNA reads TGTGCCAGCAGCTTAGCTGATTATAGCAATCAGCCCCAGCATTTT.

This clonotype was counted at least ten times. The V and J genes are TRBV29-1 and TRBJ1-2, with D hard to call. Germline V gives CDR1 SQVTM, CDR2 ANQGSEA. The CDR3 runs to 13 residues. Trimming left V 7 bases short and J 7 bases short, with 19 bases between. As DNA, the CDR3 is TGCAGCGCCCCCGGCGAGGGAGGGAGTGGCTACACCTTC. Its protein is CSAPGEGGSGYTF.

This clonotype was observed at least ten times. The gene calls are TRBV30 and TRBJ1-2, with 8 bases that match TRBD1. V gave up 3 bases and J gave up 6 bases; unmatched junction bases: 12. The CDR3 is 15 amino acids. Germline values: CDR1 GTSNPN, CDR2 SVGIG (reference sequence). CDR3 sequence: CAWSNKDRAFHGYTF. The DNA for the CDR3 is TGTGCCTGGAGCAATAAGGACAGGGCTTTTCATGGCTACACCTTC.

This clonotype turned up a few times. The rearrangement joins TRBV12-3 or TRBV12-4 to TRBJ2-3, with TRBD2 matching 8 bases. This CDR3 comprises 15 residues. Germline trimming cut 3 bases from V and 4 bases from J; bases unmatched to any gene: 6. The CDR3 sequence: CASSFPGLVADTQYF. The DNA for the CDR3 is TGTGCCAGCAGTTTTCCGGGACTAGTGGCAGATACGCAGTATTTT.

This clonotype has a count of ten or more. This chain joins TRBV7-6 and TRBJ2-3, with D perhaps TRBD2 (5 bases). This CDR3 comprises 16 residues. Germline loops: CDR1 SGHVS, CDR2 FNYEAQ. V was shortened by 8 bases and J by 2 bases, with 20 bases between the two germline ends. The CDR3 bases are TGTGCCAGCTTGCCTAGCTCCGTTTTTTACACAGATACGCAGTATTTT. Protein sequence: CASLPSSVFYTDTQYF.

This chain joins TRBV5-4 and TRBJ2-3; 7 bases map to TRBD2. The CDR3 runs 15 residues. Germline CDR1 and CDR2: SGHNT and YYREEE (reference sequence). V was clipped by 4 bases and J by 1 base; unmatched bases: 6. The CDR3 coding sequence is TGTGCCAGCAGCACCACTAGCGTAGGCACAGATACGCAGTATTTT. This sequence encodes CASSTTSVGTDTQYF.

Of note for this clonotype: A much bigger clone sits one base away, suggesting this may be a read error. The CDR3 end shows no conserved phenylalanine or tryptophan, and so a read error is likely. The chain combines TRBV29-1 with TRBJ2-1; 9 bases are shared with TRBD1. The CDR3 extends over 14 amino acids. The trim removed 6 bases at V and 0 bases at J, leaving 3 bases unmatched. CDR1 and CDR2 from the germline V gene are SQVTM and ANQGSEA. The CDR3 sequence is CSVGQGSSYNEQFL. Written as DNA, the CDR3 is TGCAGCGTGGGACAGGGTAGCTCCTACAATGAGCAGTTCCTC.

This clonotype was seen repeatedly, ten times or more. The chain couples TRBV9 to TRBJ2-7; the D is unclear. The CDR3 is made up of 13 amino acids. CDR1 SGDLS and CDR2 YYNGEE come from the germline V gene. V was shortened by 3 bases and J by 5 bases, with 12 bases between the two germline ends. CDR3 protein: CASSATRVDEQYF. The CDR3 region has the DNA TGTGCCAGCAGCGCGACCCGAGTGGACGAGCAGTACTTC.

In its sample, this clonotype was seen many times. The chain uses TRBV28 and TRBJ1-3; no definite D call. This CDR3 region has 13 residues. The V end lost 8 bases, the J end lost 0 bases, and 8 bases lay between the germline ends. Germline-derived CDR1 and CDR2 are MDHEN and SYDVKM. CDR3 bases: TGTGCCAGCTCGATCCTCTCTGGAAACACCATATATTTT. It yields the protein CASSILSGNTIYF.

This clonotype was found many times. The chain has TRBV18 and TRBJ2-3, with 8 bases that match TRBD2. CDR1 KGHSH and CDR2 LQKENI come from the germline V gene. The junction had 1 base not matched to a gene; V was cut back by 0 bases and J by 2 bases. The CDR3 totals 15 residues. DNA for the CDR3: TGTGCCAGCTCACCACCTAGCGGGATCACAGATACGCAGTATTTT. This gives the protein CASSPPSGITDTQYF. The variable domain in full, with the rest retrieved from reference TRBV18 and TRBJ2-3, is NAGVMQNPRHLVRRRGQEARLRCSPMKGHSHVYWYRQLPEEGLKFMVYLQKENIIDESGMPKERFSAEFPKEGPSILRIQQVVRGDSAAYFCASSPPSGITDTQYFGPGTRLTVL.

The chain employs TRBV5-4 and TRBJ2-7; TRBD2 matches at 8 bases. Germline V gene lookup returns CDR1 SGHNT and CDR2 YYREEE (reference sequence). CDR3 length: 14 residues. V gave up 3 bases and J gave up 4 bases; unmatched junction bases: 6. For the CDR3, the DNA is TGTGCCAGCAGCTCGCCGGGAGGGGGGTACGAGCAGTACTTC. Translated, it gives CASSSPGGGYEQYF.

Only a few counts were recorded for this clonotype. V and J are TRBV7-9 and TRBJ2-3, with 11 bases identical to TRBD2. There are 16 residues in the CDR3. With V trimmed by 5 bases and J by 3 bases, 7 bases remained unmatched. CDR1 is SEHNR, CDR2 FQNEAQ, per germline (reference sequence). The CDR3 region is CASSRPGLAGTDTQYF. Here the CDR3 DNA reads TGTGCCAGCAGCCGCCCTGGACTAGCGGGTACAGATACGCAGTATTTT.

This clonotype came up many times. The chain employs TRBV7-8 and TRBJ2-1; D is uncertain. With 2 bases removed from V and 4 bases from J, the gap between germline ends came to 9 bases. The CDR3 loop spans 14 amino acids. The V gene's germline CDR1 is SGHVS and CDR2 FQNEAQ. The chain's CDR3 is CASSLKRLYNEQFF. In nucleotides, the CDR3 is TGTGCCAGCAGCTTAAAGAGGCTTTACAATGAGCAGTTCTTC.

In this sample, this clonotype turned up many times. The chain is built from TRBV7-9 and TRBJ1-2; D ambiguous. V was trimmed by 6 bases and J by 1 base, leaving 9 bases between them. CDR3 length: 13 amino acids. CDR1 is SEHNR, CDR2 FQNEAQ, per germline (reference sequence). CDR3 coding DNA: TGTGCCAGCAGTCGGCAGAATAACTATGGCTACACCTTC. Encoded protein: CASSRQNNYGYTF. Full variable domain (remainder filled in from reference TRBV7-9 and TRBJ1-2): DTGVSQNPRHKITKRGQNVTFRCDPISEHNRLYWYRQTLGQGPEFLTYFQNEAQLEKSRLLSDRFSAERPKGSFSTLEIQRTEQGDSAMYLCASSRQNNYGYTFGSGTRLTVV.

This clonotype was counted ten times or more. V usage is TRBV12-3 or TRBV12-4 and J usage is TRBJ1-6; weak D call: TRBD1 (5 bases). V was shortened by 5 bases and J by 12 bases, with 11 bases between the two germline ends. The CDR3 loop spans 12 amino acids. In DNA form, the CDR3 reads TGTGCCAGCAGTCTCCATAGGGGACCCCTCCACTTT. Protein product: CASSLHRGPLHF.

The chain joins TRBV7-6 to TRBJ1-3; no clear D. CDR1 is SGHVS, CDR2 FNYEAQ, per germline. CDR3 size: 14 residues. V was pared by 5 bases and J by 1 base, with 9 bases between. The CDR3 sequence is CASSPLPSGNTIYF. CDR3 sequence (DNA): TGTGCCAGCAGCCCCCTCCCTTCTGGAAACACCATATATTTT.

The chain recombines TRBV7-3 with TRBJ2-7; 8 bases are a match to TRBD2. Per germline, CDR1 SGHTA and CDR2 FQGTGA. J was trimmed by 2 bases and V by 4 bases; bases with no gene match: 4. The CDR3 loop spans 14 amino acids. The chain's CDR3 is CASSSNGGAYEQYF. CDR3 nucleotides: TGTGCCAGCAGCTCTAACGGGGGGGCCTACGAGCAGTACTTC.

This clonotype has more than one count but fewer than ten. The chain has TRBV6-2 or TRBV6-3 and TRBJ2-5; a weak D match, TRBD2 (5 bases). Trimming stripped 6 bases from V and 1 base from J, with 9 bases between. Germline V gene data show CDR1 as MNHEY and CDR2 as SVGEGT. The CDR3 spans 13 residues. CDR3 region: CASSLGAQETQYF. DNA of the CDR3: TGTGCCAGCAGCCTGGGAGCCCAAGAGACCCAGTACTTC.

This clonotype has ten or more counts. The rearrangement joins TRBV9 to TRBJ2-5; D perhaps matches TRBD1 (6 bases). The CDR3 has 12 amino acids. V was clipped by 4 bases and J by 7 bases, with 11 bases between them. CDR1 and CDR2 (germline): SGDLS, YYNGEE. The CDR3 loop is CASSTGMGTQYF. DNA of the CDR3: TGTGCCAGCAGCACAGGGATGGGGACCCAGTACTTC.

This clonotype was counted many times. This chain links TRBV7-3 with TRBJ2-3, with 7 bases identical to TRBD2. The CDR3 runs to 16 residues. The V segment lost 0 bases and the J segment 3 bases; nucleotides outside the gene matches: 6. In germline, CDR1 is SGHTA, CDR2 FQGTGA. The chain's CDR3 is CASSLTGGPRTDTQYF. Here the CDR3 DNA reads TGTGCCAGCAGCTTAACGGGAGGGCCAAGAACAGATACGCAGTATTTT.

The V and J genes are TRBV7-2 and TRBJ2-7; D is unclear. The V and J ends lost 2 bases and 3 bases respectively, with 17 bases between them. This CDR3 is 16 amino acids long. Looked up from germline, CDR1 is SGHTA and CDR2 is FQGNSA. The CDR3 loop is CASSLTHGDDHYEQYF. As DNA, the CDR3 is TGTGCCAGCAGCTTAACCCACGGCGACGACCACTACGAGCAGTACTTC.

In its sample, this clonotype was seen many times. CDR3 sequence reads: CASSPRQGGAKNIQYF. The DNA of the CDR3 is TGTGCCAGCAGTCCTAGACAGGGAGGAGCCAAAAACATTCAGTACTTC. This sequence joins TRBV12-3 or TRBV12-4 and TRBJ2-4; TRBD1 might be the D (7 bases). The V end was cut by 5 bases, the J end by 0 bases, with 14 bases between. The CDR3 is made up of 16 amino acids.

This clonotype was seen repeatedly, ten times or more. V is TRBV29-1 and J is TRBJ1-2; maybe TRBD1 (6 bases). Between the trimmed V and J ends, which lost 2 bases and 0 bases, there was a span of 13 bases. CDR3 length: 15 residues. The germline CDR1 and CDR2 sequences are SQVTM and ANQGSEA. This CDR3 is CSVEQGLSPNYGYTF. The CDR3 coding sequence is TGCAGCGTTGAACAGGGGTTGAGCCCTAACTATGGCTACACCTTC.

This clonotype appeared a few times. The rearrangement uses TRBV4-3 and TRBJ2-7, with no clear D. V was cut by 5 bases and J by 7 bases, with 12 bases left in between. This CDR3 contains 12 residues. Germline values: CDR1 LGHNA, CDR2 YSLEER. The CDR3 loop is CASSAPSGEQYF. DNA of the CDR3: TGCGCCAGCAGCGCGCCTTCCGGGGAGCAGTACTTC.

This clonotype turned up a few times. The CDR3 sequence: CASSVDSWSDGYTF. The CDR3 DNA follows: TGTGCCAGCAGCGTCGATTCCTGGAGCGATGGCTACACCTTC. The rearrangement joins TRBV9 to TRBJ1-2; D gene uncertain. The CDR3 totals 14 residues. Germline-derived CDR1 and CDR2 are SGDLS and YYNGEE. V was pared by 2 bases and J by 6 bases, with 14 bases between.

This clonotype was seen ten or more times. The chain joins TRBV11-1 to TRBJ1-1; tentatively, D is TRBD1 (6 bases). The CDR3 loop spans 15 amino acids. CDR1 is SGHAT and CDR2 is FQDESV in the germline V gene (reference sequence). Trimming removed 3 bases at V and 1 base at J, with 12 bases between. This chain's CDR3 is CASSLDSAGNTEAFF. The CDR3 DNA reads TGTGCCAGCAGCTTGGACAGCGCGGGGAACACTGAAGCTTTCTTT.

V is TRBV6-5 and J is TRBJ2-4; 10 bases fit TRBD2. CDR3 length: 15 amino acids. V dropped 5 bases and J dropped 1; count of bases not matched to a gene: 2. Looked up from germline, CDR1 is MNHEY and CDR2 is SVGAGI. The CDR3 DNA reads TGTGCCAGCAGTAGCGGGGGGGCGGCCAAAAACATTCAGTACTTC. This sequence encodes CASSSGGAAKNIQYF.